The present entry profiles one T cell receptor (beta chain) with its context. Its antigen is not identified. The data stem from a study of cytomegalovirus exposure and HLA in healthy donors. Overall study findings and caveats: In vitro confirmation showed three CMV-associated chains to be CMV antigen specific. There were over 150 TCR beta chains listed as cytomegalovirus-associated.

Deletions cut 5 bases from V and 0 bases from J, with 10 bases between. The germline gives CDR1 MNHNS, CDR2 SASEGT. The CDR3 is 15 amino acids. The donors belonged to the roughly 110-subject validation cohort, separate from the approximately 700-subject first cohort. Produced via immunoSEQ multiplex PCR; TCRdb's table is partial and in-frame only. The sample lists over 150,000 clones, approximately 96% occurring once. The origin of this receptor is a woman between 18 and 29 years old in good health and CMV-seronegative. The chain links TRBV6-1 to TRBJ1-4, with TRBD1 as a possible D gene (5 bases). Sequencing was performed on PBMCs. CDR3: CASSQDKPTNEKLFF. CDR3 in DNA: TGTGCCAGCAGTCAGGACAAACCAACTAATGAAAAACTGTTTTTT.